This is a list of T cell receptor beta chains from one sample in a study of cytomegalovirus exposure and HLA in healthy donors. Libraries were prepared by immunoSEQ multiplex PCR; TCRdb keeps only in-frame clonotypes and omits some of them. Of 95,000 to 100,000 clones in the sample, over 8% were seen once. The sequencing sample was made of PBMCs. The receptors were sampled from a man aged 45-65 years in good health and CMV-seropositive. CDR3s include the opening cysteine and the closing phenylalanine or tryptophan. Fields, in order: D gene, J gene, clone size, V gene, CDR3 DNA, CDR3 protein. A D gene is named only where the DNA matches it firmly. Size is omitted from some rows. Given values are once, few, many or a class for expanded clones.

TRBD2 TRBJ2-2 NA TRBV7-3 TGTGCCACTAGACTAGCGGGAGCCGTCGGGGAGCTGTTTTTT CATRLAGAVGELFF
NA TRBJ2-1 NA TRBV5-1 TGCGCCAGCAGCTCAGGGGAGTACAATGAGCAGTTCTTC CASSSGEYNEQFF
TRBD1 TRBJ2-7 few TRBV18 TGTGCCAGCTCACCGACCCCGACAGGGTTCAGCTCCTACGAGCAGTACTTC CASSPTPTGFSSYEQYF
NA TRBJ1-2 many TRBV4-3 TGCGCCAGCAGCCAGAATCAACAGGGTACTAACTATGGCTACACCTTC CASSQNQQGTNYGYTF
TRBD1 TRBJ2-7 few TRBV27 TGTGCCAGCAGACCTAGGACAGGGTTGGCCGAGCAGTACTTC CASRPRTGLAEQYF
TRBD1 TRBJ2-7 NA TRBV2 TGTGCCAGCAGTGATAGGGGACAGGGCGCCGGAAGCTCCTACGAGCAGTACTTC CASSDRGQGAGSSYEQYF
NA TRBJ1-2 once TRBV19 TGTGCCAGTAGTATACTAACGTCGGGTCCTAACTATGGCTACACCTTC CASSILTSGPNYGYTF
TRBD1 TRBJ2-1 NA TRBV2 TGTGCCAGCGGCCCCGGACAGGGGACCTACAATGAGCAGTTCTTC CASGPGQGTYNEQFF
TRBD1 TRBJ2-2 few TRBV19 TGTGCCAGTACCATAGGTGACAGGGCGAGGAACACCGGGGAGCTGTTTTTT CASTIGDRARNTGELFF
TRBD2 TRBJ2-3 few TRBV5-1 TGCGCCAGCAGCTTGCTGGCGGGAGTGGGAGATACGCAGTATTTT CASSLLAGVGDTQYF
NA TRBJ1-3 NA TRBV18 TGTGCCAGCTCAAGTCCGGACTACGACTCTGGAAACACCATATATTTT CASSSPDYDSGNTIYF
NA TRBJ1-2 NA TRBV7-2 TGTGCCAGCAGCCAGACAGTCGTCGGTAACTATGGCTACACCTTC CASSQTVVGNYGYTF
NA TRBJ2-3 NA TRBV18 TGTGCCAGCTCACCACCGGAGCAGGGTGGACACGATACGCAGTATTTT CASSPPEQGGHDTQYF
TRBD2 TRBJ2-1 few TRBV19 TGTGCCAGTAGTATAGATAGCGGGAGGGACAATGAGCAGTTCTTC CASSIDSGRDNEQFF